This TCR beta chain was profiled in a study of cytomegalovirus exposure and HLA in healthy donors. Turning to this clone: The antigen remains undetermined.

Study-wide points: Despite most TCR sequences being rare, some public TCRs occurred in many donors. Overall, approximately 150 TCR beta chains were annotated as cytomegalovirus-associated.

Measured with immunoSEQ multiplex PCR; TCRdb has only the in-frame clones, and not every one. The sample yields hundreds of thousands of clones, about nine tenths seen once. The donors formed part of the approximately 130-subject validation cohort, distinct from the roughly 660-subject first cohort. The V gene's germline CDR1 is SGHVS and CDR2 FNYEAQ. CDR3 length: 15 residues. Losses at the gene ends were 1 base for V and 6 bases for J; bases not matched to a gene: 1. The rearrangement uses TRBV7-6 and TRBJ2-1, with 12 bases lining up with TRBD2. This sequence originates from a woman aged 18-29 years in good health and CMV-seronegative. Sequencing was done on a sample of PBMCs. CDR3 residues: CASSLELAGGNEQFF. The CDR3 nucleotides read TGTGCCAGCAGCTTAGAACTAGCGGGAGGCAATGAGCAGTTCTTC.